The sequence of this TCR beta chain was determined in a study of tumor-infiltrating lymphocytes in primary liver carcinoma. The input was approximately 500 ng total RNA; TCR beta cDNA was made from it with a constant-region primer. It was through three nested multiplex PCR rounds of slightly modified ARM-PCR that TCR beta libraries arose. Amplification in the first two PCR rounds was performed using TRBV1-TRBV30 forward primers and a C-beta reverse primer for around 10 cycles each. TCRdb itself ran the multiplex PCR reads through MiXCR, one entry per CDR3 protein. The sample consists of 310,000 or so distinct CDR3 sequences, approximately 54% of them appearing once. This clonotype was counted between two and nine times. Its antigen remains unidentified. Since no conserved phenylalanine or tryptophan closes the CDR3, a read error is the likely cause. Study-wide results and limits: The samples were not sorted (they were bulk), so CD4+ and CD8+ repertoires were not compared.

Germline V lookup: CDR1 MNHNY, CDR2 SVGAGI (reference sequence). The V end lost 8 bases, the J end lost 9 bases, and 23 bases lay between the germline ends. The CDR3 contains 14 residues. In addition to blood RNA drawn from unsorted whole blood, germline DNA was extracted. Specimen: peripheral blood. This chain uses TRBV6-6 with TRBJ2-7; D might be TRBD1 (7 bases). This sequence was found in a woman aged 25-40 years with primary liver carcinoma and hepatitis B virus infection. CDR3 loop: CASDRVDREERQYL. CDR3 sequence (DNA): TGTGCCAGCGACCGAGTCGACAGGGAGGAACGGCAGTACCTC.